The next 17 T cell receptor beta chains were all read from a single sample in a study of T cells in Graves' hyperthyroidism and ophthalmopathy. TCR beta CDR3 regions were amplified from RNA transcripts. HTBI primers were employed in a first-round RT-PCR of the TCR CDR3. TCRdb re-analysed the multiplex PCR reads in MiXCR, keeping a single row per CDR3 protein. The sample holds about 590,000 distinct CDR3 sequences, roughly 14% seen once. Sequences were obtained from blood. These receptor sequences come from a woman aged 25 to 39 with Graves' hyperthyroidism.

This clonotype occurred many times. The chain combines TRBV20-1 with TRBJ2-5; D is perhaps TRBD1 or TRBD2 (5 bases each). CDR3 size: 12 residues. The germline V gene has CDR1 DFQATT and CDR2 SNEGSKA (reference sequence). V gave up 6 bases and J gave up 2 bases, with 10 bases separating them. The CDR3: CSASGPQETQYF. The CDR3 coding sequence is TGCAGTGCATCGGGACCGCAAGAGACCCAGTACTTC.

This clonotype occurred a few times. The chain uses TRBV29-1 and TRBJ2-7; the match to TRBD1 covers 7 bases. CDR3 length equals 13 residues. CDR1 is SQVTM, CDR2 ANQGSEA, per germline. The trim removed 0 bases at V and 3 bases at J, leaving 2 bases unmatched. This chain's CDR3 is CSVEDWDSYEQYF. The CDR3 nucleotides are TGCAGCGTTGAAGATTGGGACAGCTACGAGCAGTACTTC.

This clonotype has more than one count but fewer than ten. The CDR3 DNA reads TGTGCCAGCTCACCTGGGACAGCTTTCACCTACGAGCAGTACTTC. Translating gives CASSPGTAFTYEQYF. The V call is TRBV18, the J call TRBJ2-7; TRBD1 agrees at 7 bases. Germline values: CDR1 KGHSH, CDR2 LQKENI. V lost 3 bases, J lost 2 bases, and 7 bases stayed unmatched. The CDR3 sequence is 15 residues long.

The CDR3 loop is CASSSSGTGKTQYF. For the CDR3, the DNA is TGTGCCAGCAGTTCTTCCGGGACAGGGAAGACCCAGTACTTC. The chain couples TRBV27 to TRBJ2-5, with 9 bases fitting TRBD1. V trimming: 4 bases; J trimming: 6 bases; junction bases outside the gene matches: 6. CDR3 length: 14 amino acids. Germline V lookup: CDR1 MNHEY, CDR2 SMNVEV (reference sequence).

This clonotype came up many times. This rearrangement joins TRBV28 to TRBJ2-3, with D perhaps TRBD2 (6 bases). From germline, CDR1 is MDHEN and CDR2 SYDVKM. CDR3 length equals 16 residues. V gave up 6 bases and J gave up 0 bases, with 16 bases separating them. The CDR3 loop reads CASRAGLQSSTDTQYF. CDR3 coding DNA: TGTGCCAGCAGAGCCGGACTACAGAGTAGCACAGATACGCAGTATTTT.

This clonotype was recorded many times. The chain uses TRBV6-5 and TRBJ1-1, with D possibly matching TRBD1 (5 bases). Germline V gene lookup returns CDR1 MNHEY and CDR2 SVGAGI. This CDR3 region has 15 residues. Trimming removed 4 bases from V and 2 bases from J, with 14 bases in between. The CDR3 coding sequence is TGTGCCAGCAGTTTGTCCTCTGGGGGTAACACTGAAGCTTTCTTT. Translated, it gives CASSLSSGGNTEAFF.

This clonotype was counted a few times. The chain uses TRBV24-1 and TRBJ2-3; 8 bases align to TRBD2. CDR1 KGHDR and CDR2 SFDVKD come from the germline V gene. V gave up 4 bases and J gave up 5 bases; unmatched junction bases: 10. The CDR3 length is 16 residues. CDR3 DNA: TGTGCCACCAGTGACCCCGGAGCGGGAGTAGGAGATACGCAGTATTTT. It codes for CATSDPGAGVGDTQYF.

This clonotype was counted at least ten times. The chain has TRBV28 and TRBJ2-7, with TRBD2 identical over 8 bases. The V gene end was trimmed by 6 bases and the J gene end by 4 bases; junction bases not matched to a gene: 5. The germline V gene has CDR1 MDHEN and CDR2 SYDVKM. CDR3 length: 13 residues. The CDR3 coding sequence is TGTGCCAGCAGCGCCGGGGGGGCTTACGAGCAGTACTTC. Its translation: CASSAGGAYEQYF.

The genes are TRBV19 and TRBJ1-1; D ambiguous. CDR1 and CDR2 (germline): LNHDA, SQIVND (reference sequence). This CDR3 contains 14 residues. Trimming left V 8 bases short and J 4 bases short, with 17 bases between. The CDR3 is CASSGNWKLTEAFF. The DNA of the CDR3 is TGTGCCAGTTCCGGGAATTGGAAGCTCACTGAAGCTTTCTTT.

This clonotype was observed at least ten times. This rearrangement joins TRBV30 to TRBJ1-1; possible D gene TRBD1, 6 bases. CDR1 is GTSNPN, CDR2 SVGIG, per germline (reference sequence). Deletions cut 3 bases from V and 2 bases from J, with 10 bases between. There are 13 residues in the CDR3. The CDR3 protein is CAWSTGKNTEAFF. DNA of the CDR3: TGTGCCTGGAGCACAGGGAAAAACACTGAAGCTTTCTTT.

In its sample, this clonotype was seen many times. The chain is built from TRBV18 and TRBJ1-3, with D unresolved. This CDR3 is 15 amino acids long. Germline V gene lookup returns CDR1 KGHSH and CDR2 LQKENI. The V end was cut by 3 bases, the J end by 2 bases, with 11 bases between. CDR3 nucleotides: TGTGCCAGCTCACCGGAGTCTGGACCTGGAAACACCATATATTTT. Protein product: CASSPESGPGNTIYF.

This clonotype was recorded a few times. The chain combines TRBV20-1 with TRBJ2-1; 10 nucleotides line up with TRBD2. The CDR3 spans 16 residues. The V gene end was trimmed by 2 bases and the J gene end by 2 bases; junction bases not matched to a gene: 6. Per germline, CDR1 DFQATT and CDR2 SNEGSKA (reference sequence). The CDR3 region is CSARSSGRAPYNEQFF. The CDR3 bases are TGCAGTGCTAGAAGCAGCGGGAGGGCCCCCTACAATGAGCAGTTCTTC.

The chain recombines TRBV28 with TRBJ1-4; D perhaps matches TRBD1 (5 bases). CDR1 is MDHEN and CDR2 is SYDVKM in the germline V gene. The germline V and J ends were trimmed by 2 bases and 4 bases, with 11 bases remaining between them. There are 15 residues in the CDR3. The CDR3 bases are TGTGCCAGCAGTTTAGCCCGGGACTTTAATGAAAAACTGTTTTTT. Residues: CASSLARDFNEKLFF.

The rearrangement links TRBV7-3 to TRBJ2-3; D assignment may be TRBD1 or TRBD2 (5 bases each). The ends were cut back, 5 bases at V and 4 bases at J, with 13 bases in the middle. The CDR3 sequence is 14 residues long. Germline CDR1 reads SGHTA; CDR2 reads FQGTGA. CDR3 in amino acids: CASSKRRGADTQYF. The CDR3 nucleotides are TGTGCCAGCAGCAAGCGGAGAGGGGCAGATACGCAGTATTTT.

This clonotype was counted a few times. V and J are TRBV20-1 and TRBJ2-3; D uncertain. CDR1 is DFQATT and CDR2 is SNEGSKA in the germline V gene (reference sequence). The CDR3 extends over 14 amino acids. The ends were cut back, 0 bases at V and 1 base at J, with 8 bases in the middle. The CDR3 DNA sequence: TGCAGTGCTAGAGACCCGCGTCGCACAGATACGCAGTATTTT. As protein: CSARDPRRTDTQYF.

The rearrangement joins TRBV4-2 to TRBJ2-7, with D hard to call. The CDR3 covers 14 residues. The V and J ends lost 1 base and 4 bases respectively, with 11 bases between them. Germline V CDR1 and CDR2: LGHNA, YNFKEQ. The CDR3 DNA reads TGTGCCAGCAGCCAAGGGCGTGGGGAATACGAGCAGTACTTC. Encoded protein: CASSQGRGEYEQYF.

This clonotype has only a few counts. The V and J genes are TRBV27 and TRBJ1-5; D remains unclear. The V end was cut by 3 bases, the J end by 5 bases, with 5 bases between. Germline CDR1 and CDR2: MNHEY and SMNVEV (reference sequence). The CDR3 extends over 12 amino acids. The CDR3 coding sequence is TGTGCCAGCAGTTTCCTCGATCAGCCCCAGCATTTT. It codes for CASSFLDQPQHF.